This entry lists 2 T cell receptor beta chains sequenced from one sample in a study of resident and recirculating memory T cells in vitiligo. Assay used: immunoSEQ multiplex PCR; TCRdb lists only in-frame clones, some missing. The profile shows about 45,000 clones, 85% to 95% of them singletons. Sequencing was performed on blood. The receptor set was obtained from a male donor with vitiligo.

V gene TRBV30 combines with J gene TRBJ2-5; D is perhaps TRBD2 (5 bases). V lost 2 bases to trimming and J lost 5 bases, with 12 bases between them. Germline values: CDR1 GTSNPN, CDR2 SVGIG (reference sequence). The length of the CDR3 is 13 residues. CDR3 region: CAWSISGWETQYF. The CDR3 DNA reads TGTGCCTGGAGTATATCGGGGTGGGAGACCCAGTACTTC.

The CDR3 DNA reads TGTGCCAGCAGTCCTCACCCACGGAACTATGGCTACACCTTC. The encoded protein is CASSPHPRNYGYTF. The V gene is TRBV6-1, the J gene TRBJ1-2, with unresolved D. Germline CDR1 is MNHNS and CDR2 is SASEGT. The CDR3 extends over 14 amino acids. V shed 5 bases and J shed 2 bases, with 12 bases lying between them.